Below are 28 T cell receptor beta chains sequenced from a single sample in a study of OX40 agonist ivuxolimab in advanced cancers. Method: immunoSEQ multiplex PCR; TCRdb's copy keeps in-frame clones and lacks some. The sample has 55,000 to 75,000 clones, approximately 91% seen once. Material: CD4+ or CD8+ T cells sorted from blood, obtained in a trial of the OX40 agonist ivuxolimab. The receptors derive from an adult with an advanced solid tumor such as melanoma, head and neck, liver or kidney cancer.

The V and J genes are TRBV19 and TRBJ2-1; D remains ambiguous. From germline, CDR1 is LNHDA and CDR2 SQIVND (reference sequence). This CDR3 is built from 14 residues. The germline V and J ends were trimmed by 3 bases and 3 bases, with 9 bases remaining between them. CDR3 nucleotide sequence: TGTGCCAGTAGTATCTACGGGTTCTACAATGAGCAGTTCTTC. The encoded protein is CASSIYGFYNEQFF.

This clone has a handful of counts. J is TRBJ1-2 and V is TRBV2; TRBD1 matches at 7 bases. The germline V gene has CDR1 SNHLY and CDR2 FYNNEI. The CDR3 has 13 residues. Trimming took 5 bases from V and 2 from J; bases not matched to a gene: 2. This chain's CDR3 is CASSPTGNYGYTF. In DNA form, the CDR3 reads TGTGCCAGCAGTCCGACAGGGAACTATGGCTACACCTTC.

As for this clone: The junction differs from germline at one of its ends, possibly a read error. This sequence joins TRBV5-1 and TRBJ2-1, with 10 nucleotides matching TRBD2. Germline lookup yields CDR1 SGHRS and CDR2 YFSETQ. The CDR3 is 12 amino acids. CDR3 amino acids: CASSPEREGPIF. In DNA form, the CDR3 reads TGCGCCAGCAGCCCCGAGCGGGAGGGCCCCATCTTC. The variable domain in full, completed from reference TRBV5-1 and TRBJ2-1, reads KAGVTQTPRYLIKTRGQQVTLSCSPISGHRSVSWYQQTPGQGLQFLFEYFSETQRNKGNFPGRFSGRQFSNSRSEMNVSTLELGDSALYLCASSPEREGPIFGPGTRLTVL.

This rearrangement joins TRBV4-1 to TRBJ1-1; D may be TRBD1 (6 bases). V was clipped by 3 bases and J by 4 bases, with 15 bases between them. Germline V gene sequence: CDR1 MGHRA, CDR2 YSYEKL. This CDR3 is 15 amino acids long. The CDR3 region is CASSQAPGGGTEAFF. Here the CDR3 DNA reads TGCGCCAGCAGCCAGGCCCCGGGAGGGGGCACTGAAGCTTTCTTT.

This clone qualifies as medium-sized. The chain employs TRBV7-2 and TRBJ2-7; 10 bases map to TRBD1. The CDR3 extends over 14 amino acids. CDR1 SGHTA and CDR2 FQGNSA come from the germline V gene. V was pared by 4 bases and J by 2 bases, with 2 bases of the junction left unmatched. Here the CDR3 DNA reads TGTGCCAGCAGCTCGACAGGGGGCACCTACGAGCAGTACTTC. This encodes CASSSTGGTYEQYF.

Comment on this clone: Other DNA sequences within the sample encode an identical CDR3. CDR3 DNA sequence: TGTGCCAGCAGCTTCGGGGGGGGCACTGAAGCTTTCTTT. Its protein product is CASSFGGGTEAFF. The rearrangement joins TRBV7-2 to TRBJ1-1; D perhaps matches TRBD1 (5 bases). CDR1 SGHTA and CDR2 FQGNSA come from the germline V gene. CDR3 size: 13 residues. V shed 3 bases and J shed 4 bases, with 9 bases lying between them. The whole variable domain, filled in from reference TRBV7-2 and TRBJ1-1, reads GAGVSQSPSNKVTEKGKDVELRCDPISGHTALYWYRQSLGQGLEFLIYFQGNSAPDKSGLPSDRFSAERTGGSVSTLTIQRTQQEDSAVYLCASSFGGGTEAFFGQGTRLTVV.

The V and J genes are TRBV27 and TRBJ1-4; 8 nucleotides match TRBD1. The CDR3 extends over 14 amino acids. With V trimmed by 5 bases and J by 8 bases, 7 bases remained unmatched. Germline CDR1 and CDR2: MNHEY and SMNVEV (reference sequence). CDR3 bases: TGTGCCAGCAGTCCCACGGACAGGGTCGAAAAACTGTTTTTT. This codes for CASSPTDRVEKLFF.

J is TRBJ2-2 and V is TRBV5-1; D is perhaps TRBD1 or TRBD2 (5 bases each). The CDR3 contains 15 residues. With 4 bases removed from V and 6 bases from J, the gap between germline ends came to 16 bases. The germline V gene has CDR1 SGHRS and CDR2 YFSETQ. For the CDR3, the DNA is TGCGCCAGCAGCGCCGGGACCATCCTCGCCGGGGAGCTGTTTTTT. Its protein is CASSAGTILAGELFF.

V and J are TRBV28 and TRBJ2-3; 13 bases line up with TRBD2. The CDR3 has 19 amino acids. J lost 0 bases, V lost 7 bases, and 13 bases had no gene match. Germline V gene lookup returns CDR1 MDHEN and CDR2 SYDVKM. CDR3 sequence reads: CASTLLGLAGPYSTDTQYF. In DNA form, the CDR3 reads TGTGCCAGCACCCTATTGGGACTAGCGGGACCATATAGCACAGATACGCAGTATTTT.

A note on this clone: The germline gene is not matched at one end of the junction; a read error may be the cause. V usage is TRBV5-1 and J usage is TRBJ2-1, with TRBD2 matching 10 bases. There are 13 residues in the CDR3. The germline CDR1 and CDR2 sequences are SGHRS and YFSETQ. The CDR3 DNA reads as TGCGCCAGCAAACCTAGCGGGAGAGGTGAGCGGTTCTTC. Translated: CASKPSGRGERFF.

The gene calls are TRBV5-4 and TRBJ2-1; 12 positions match TRBD2. Germline assignment: CDR1 SGHNT and CDR2 YYREEE (reference sequence). This CDR3 spans 16 amino acids. J lost 7 bases, V lost 4 bases, and 9 bases had no gene match. This chain's CDR3 is CASSIMTSGRSNEQFF. CDR3 sequence (DNA): TGTGCCAGCAGCATAATGACTAGCGGGAGAAGTAATGAGCAGTTCTTC.

Only a few counts were recorded for this clone. The chain carries TRBV5-6 and TRBJ1-1; no reliable D call. CDR3 size: 12 residues. Trimming left V 2 bases short and J 8 bases short, with 10 bases between. Germline CDR1 SGHDT, CDR2 YYEEEE. This CDR3 is CASSFGTAEAFF. CDR3 coding DNA: TGTGCCAGCAGCTTTGGTACAGCAGAAGCTTTCTTT.

The chain combines TRBV28 with TRBJ2-1, with 11 bases lining up with TRBD2. Germline V gene data show CDR1 as MDHEN and CDR2 as SYDVKM. The CDR3 sequence is 17 residues long. The junction had 11 bases not matched to a gene; V was cut back by 5 bases and J by 5 bases. The CDR3 is CASSPLLVSGRDNEQFF. Here the CDR3 DNA reads TGTGCCAGCAGTCCCCTATTGGTTAGCGGGAGGGACAATGAGCAGTTCTTC.

CDR3 DNA: TGTGCCTGGAGTAACGGGGGTCAGTACGAGCAGTACTTC. It yields the protein CAWSNGGQYEQYF. The chain couples TRBV30 to TRBJ2-7; tentative D call: TRBD2 (6 bases). V lost 2 bases and J 4 bases, leaving 12 bases between the germline ends. The CDR3 has 13 residues. Germline lookup yields CDR1 GTSNPN and CDR2 SVGIG (reference sequence).

The genes are TRBV21-1 and TRBJ1-5; TRBD1, the table's D call, lacks a check against the DNA. TRBV21-1 is shown as a pseudogene. The CDR3 consists of 15 residues. The CDR3 sequence: CASSKKGQGSQPQHF. For the CDR3, the DNA is TGTGCCAGCAGCAAAAAGGGACAGGGATCTCAGCCCCAGCATTTT.

The V gene is TRBV27, the J gene TRBJ2-2, with a possible D match to TRBD1 (6 bases). This CDR3 is 14 amino acids long. Trimming cost V 5 bases and J 3 bases, with 10 bases left between them. CDR1 MNHEY and CDR2 SMNVEV come from the germline V gene (reference sequence). In DNA, the CDR3 is TGTGCCAGCAGTGGGGACAAGTACACCGGGGAGCTGTTTTTT. It specifies CASSGDKYTGELFF.

The rearrangement joins TRBV5-1 to TRBJ2-7, with TRBD1 matching 11 bases. The CDR3 has 16 residues. Germline assignment: CDR1 SGHRS and CDR2 YFSETQ. Losses at the gene ends were 0 bases for V and 0 bases for J; bases not matched to a gene: 2. The CDR3 DNA sequence: TGCGCCAGCAGCTTGGGGGACAGGGGGAGCTCCTACGAGCAGTACTTC. It encodes CASSLGDRGSSYEQYF.

The J gene is TRBJ2-2, the V gene TRBV2; 7 bases are a match to TRBD2. The CDR3 loop spans 16 amino acids. V was clipped by 9 bases and J by 1 base; unmatched bases: 11. Per the germline V gene, CDR1 is SNHLY and CDR2 is FYNNEI. The CDR3 DNA is TGTGCCAGTCGGCCCCTGGCTAGCGGGAACACCGGGGAGCTGTTTTTT. Translated: CASRPLASGNTGELFF.

The chain carries TRBV14 and TRBJ2-2; 9 bases map to TRBD1. The germline V gene has CDR1 SGHDN and CDR2 FVKESK. Unmatched junction bases numbered 18, after V lost 4 bases and J lost 6 bases. The CDR3 length is 19 residues. Here the CDR3 reads CASSRRDREHPLEPGELFF. The CDR3 region has the DNA TGTGCCAGCAGCCGTAGGGACAGGGAGCATCCCCTCGAACCCGGGGAGCTGTTTTTT. Full variable domain (rest looked up from reference TRBV14 and TRBJ2-2): EAGVTQFPSHSVIEKGQTVTLRCDPISGHDNLYWYRRVMGKEIKFLLHFVKESKQDESGMPNNRFLAERTGGTYSTLKVQPAELEDSGVYFCASSRRDREHPLEPGELFFGEGSRLTVL.

The CDR3 DNA reads as TGTGCCAGCAGCCAAGGACAGGGCCTTATACAAGAGACCCAGTACTTC. Protein sequence: CASSQGQGLIQETQYF. The gene calls are TRBV5-4 and TRBJ2-5; the match to TRBD1 covers 8 bases. Germline V CDR1 and CDR2: SGHNT, YYREEE (reference sequence). The length of the CDR3 is 16 residues. V was clipped by 4 bases and J by 2 bases; unmatched bases: 10.

The CDR3 region has the DNA TGTGCCAGCAGCTTAGGGTCCGGGCCACCCGGTGAAAAACTGTTTTTT. Translating gives CASSLGSGPPGEKLFF. This chain uses TRBV11-2 with TRBJ1-4, with unresolved D. Trimming pared 1 base from V and 7 bases from J, leaving 16 bases between. The germline V gene encodes CDR1 SGHAT and CDR2 FQNNGV. This CDR3 is built from 16 residues.

The V and J genes are TRBV7-8 and TRBJ2-3; tentative D call: TRBD1 (6 bases). The CDR3 runs to 14 residues. The germline V gene has CDR1 SGHVS and CDR2 FQNEAQ. The V end lost 4 bases, the J end lost 2 bases, and 10 bases lay between the germline ends. This chain's CDR3 is CASSSPGATDTQYF. Written as DNA, the CDR3 is TGTGCCAGCAGCTCCCCAGGGGCCACAGATACGCAGTATTTT. Looking up the rest from reference TRBV7-8 and TRBJ2-3 gives the full variable domain: GAGVSQSPRYKVAKRGQDVALRCDPISGHVSLFWYQQALGQGPEFLTYFQNEAQLDKSGLPSDRFFAERPEGSVSTLKIQRTQQEDSAVYLCASSSPGATDTQYFGPGTRLTVL.

This chain connects TRBV2 to TRBJ2-2; 7 positions match TRBD1. This CDR3 region has 16 residues. V shed 5 bases and J 6 bases; nucleotides not matched to a gene: 12. Germline CDR1 SNHLY, CDR2 FYNNEI. The CDR3 region is CASSSYRGYVPGELFF. CDR3 coding DNA: TGTGCCAGCAGTTCCTACAGGGGATACGTTCCCGGGGAGCTGTTTTTT.

The rearrangement uses TRBV2 and TRBJ2-2; 13 bases line up with TRBD2. Per germline, CDR1 SNHLY and CDR2 FYNNEI. CDR3 length equals 17 residues. Trimming at V came to 2 bases and at J to 5 bases, leaving 5 bases not matched to a gene. DNA for the CDR3: TGTGCCAGCAGTGAACCCGGACTAGCGGGAGCTACCGGGGAGCTGTTTTTT. Residues: CASSEPGLAGATGELFF.

The gene calls are TRBV5-1 and TRBJ2-7; 8 positions agree with TRBD1. The CDR3 loop spans 15 amino acids. V lost 4 bases to trimming and J lost 5 bases; unmatched junction nucleotides: 11. The germline gives CDR1 SGHRS, CDR2 YFSETQ. As DNA, the CDR3 is TGCGCCAGCAGCCTCCAGGGGGCGGAGGGCCACGAGCAGTACTTC. Residues: CASSLQGAEGHEQYF.

The chain has TRBV7-9 and TRBJ2-1; D remains unclear. CDR1 SEHNR and CDR2 FQNEAQ come from the germline V gene (reference sequence). Deletions cut 1 base from V and 7 bases from J, with 5 bases between. The CDR3 sequence is 12 residues long. This chain's CDR3 is CASSLEVNEQFF. The CDR3 region has the DNA TGTGCCAGCAGCTTAGAAGTAAATGAGCAGTTCTTC.

This chain joins TRBV7-8 and TRBJ2-1, with D perhaps matching TRBD2 (6 bases). Germline V lookup: CDR1 SGHVS, CDR2 FQNEAQ. V lost 4 bases to trimming and J lost 8 bases, with 15 bases between them. CDR3 length equals 14 residues. CDR3: CASSSGTGSDEQFF. CDR3 bases: TGTGCCAGCAGCTCCGGGACTGGTAGCGATGAGCAGTTCTTC.

This chain links TRBV4-1 with TRBJ2-7; the D gene is possibly TRBD2 (6 bases). Trimming stripped 0 bases from V and 2 bases from J, with 14 bases between. Germline assignment: CDR1 MGHRA and CDR2 YSYEKL. The CDR3 consists of 16 residues. CDR3 DNA sequence: TGCGCCAGCAGCCAAGAACCGGGACTGACAGCCTACGAGCAGTACTTC. Translated: CASSQEPGLTAYEQYF.